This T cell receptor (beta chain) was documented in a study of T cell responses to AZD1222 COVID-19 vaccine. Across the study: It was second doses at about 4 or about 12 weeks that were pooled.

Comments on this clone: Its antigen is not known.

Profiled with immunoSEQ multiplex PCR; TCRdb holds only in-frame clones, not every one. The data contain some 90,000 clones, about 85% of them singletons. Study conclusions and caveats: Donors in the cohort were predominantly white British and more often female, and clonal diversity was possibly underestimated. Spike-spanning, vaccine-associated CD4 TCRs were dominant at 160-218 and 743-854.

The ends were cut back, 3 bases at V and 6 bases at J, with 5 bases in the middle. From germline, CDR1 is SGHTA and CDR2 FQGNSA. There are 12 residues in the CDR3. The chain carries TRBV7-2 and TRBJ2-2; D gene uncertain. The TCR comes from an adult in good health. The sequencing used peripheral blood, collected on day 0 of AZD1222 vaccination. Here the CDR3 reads CASSLNAGELFF. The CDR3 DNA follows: TGTGCCAGCAGCTTGAATGCCGGGGAGCTGTTTTTT.